Sequencing of this TCR beta chain was carried out in a study of T cell responses to AZD1222 COVID-19 vaccine. On this clone itself: Its antigen is not identified.

Whole-study results and caveats: The donors showed a predominance of white British ancestry and of females, with possible underestimation of clonal diversity. Unmutated regions of variants are reportedly targeted by nearly half of spike-specific TCRs. Repertoires were obtained solely post-peak T cell response.

Sequencing used immunoSEQ multiplex PCR; TCRdb keeps in-frame clones, though not all of them. This sample has over 150,000 clones, with over 80% found just once. Trimming took 5 bases from V and 10 from J, leaving 14 bases between them. Germline-derived CDR1 and CDR2 are SGHTA and FQGNSA. This CDR3 region has 12 residues. Specimen: peripheral blood, collected 28 days after the second dose of the MenACWY control vaccine. This clonotype was obtained from an adult who received the MenACWY meningococcal vaccine as a control. The chain joins TRBV7-2 to TRBJ1-1; D perhaps matches TRBD1 (5 bases). As DNA, the CDR3 is TGTGCCAGCAGCCCCTACCAGGGTTCAGCTTTCTTT. Its protein is CASSPYQGSAFF.